What follows are 12 T cell receptor beta chains derived from one specimen sequenced in a study of blood T cell repertoires in COVID-19. The method was immunoSEQ multiplex PCR; TCRdb's version includes in-frame clones alone and lacks a portion of them. The sample has more than 10,000 clones, roughly 80% seen once. Source material: peripheral blood. These receptors originate from a woman aged 80 or over with acute or convalescent COVID-19.

The rearrangement links TRBV9 to TRBJ2-5; possibly TRBD1 for D (6 bases). Germline CDR1 and CDR2: SGDLS and YYNGEE. The CDR3 contains 17 residues. V lost 3 bases, J lost 1 base, and 19 bases lay in between. The CDR3 loop is CASSGPRQDIVQETQYF. The CDR3 bases are TGTGCCAGCAGCGGACCCAGACAGGACATCGTCCAAGAGACCCAGTACTTC.

This clone was seen a single time. Here the CDR3 reads CASSPASGGTDNEQFF. In DNA, the CDR3 is TGTGCCAGCAGCCCAGCGTCAGGGGGGACCGACAATGAGCAGTTCTTC. The chain employs TRBV7-9 and TRBJ2-1; maybe TRBD1 (7 bases). This CDR3 is built from 16 residues. V lost 5 bases and J lost 5, with 19 bases in between. Germline V gene data show CDR1 as SEHNR and CDR2 as FQNEAQ (reference sequence).

The rearrangement links TRBV5-4 to TRBJ2-5; D might be TRBD2 (6 bases). Germline CDR1 reads SGHNT; CDR2 reads YYREEE (reference sequence). Trimming removed 1 base from V and 4 bases from J, with 11 bases in between. CDR3 length equals 14 residues. The CDR3 sequence: CASSLRRRGETQYF. In nucleotides, the CDR3 is TGTGCCAGCAGCTTGAGGCGGCGGGGAGAGACCCAGTACTTC.

This clone appeared a few times. CDR3 sequence (DNA): TGTGCCATCAGTGAGTCGGGCAGCCACACAGATACGCAGTATTTT. This gives the protein CAISESGSHTDTQYF. The gene calls are TRBV10-3 and TRBJ2-3, with D unclear. Germline CDR1 is ENHRY and CDR2 is SYGVKD. The CDR3 totals 15 residues. V was cut by 0 bases and J by 2 bases, with 9 bases left in between.

The chain is built from TRBV27 and TRBJ1-4; tentatively, D is TRBD1 (5 bases). Trimming pared 1 base from V and 3 bases from J, leaving 9 bases between. CDR1 is MNHEY, CDR2 SMNVEV, per germline (reference sequence). CDR3 length: 15 amino acids. The DNA of the CDR3 is TGTGCCAGCAGTTTATACGGGGGGGCTAATGAAAAACTGTTTTTT. Translation: CASSLYGGANEKLFF.

The chain recombines TRBV10-3 with TRBJ1-2; 11 positions match TRBD1. The junction had 6 bases not matched to a gene; V was cut back by 3 bases and J by 3 bases. This CDR3 spans 16 amino acids. Germline V CDR1 and CDR2: ENHRY, SYGVKD. The CDR3 is CAISDGQGAGDYGYTF. The CDR3 nucleotides read TGTGCCATCAGTGATGGACAGGGGGCAGGGGACTATGGCTACACCTTC.

The V call is TRBV2, the J call TRBJ2-7, with 8 bases fitting TRBD1. Per the germline V gene, CDR1 is SNHLY and CDR2 is FYNNEI. V trimming: 6 bases; J trimming: 1 base; junction bases outside the gene matches: 5. The CDR3 is 14 residues long. The CDR3 loop reads CASRVRGRSYEQYF. The CDR3 coding sequence is TGTGCCAGCAGGGTCAGGGGGCGATCCTACGAGCAGTACTTC.

J is TRBJ2-5 and V is TRBV21-1; the listed D gene, TRBD2, was not tested against the DNA. TRBV21-1 constitutes a pseudogene. The length of the CDR3 is 15 residues. CDR3 amino acids: CASSKYRRGEETQYF. DNA for the CDR3: TGTGCCAGCAGCAAATACCGTCGCGGGGAAGAGACCCAGTACTTC.

The chain recombines TRBV6-5 with TRBJ1-2; maybe TRBD1 (5 bases). Germline CDR1 is MNHEY and CDR2 is SVGAGI. Trimming cost V 0 bases and J 6 bases, with 14 bases left between them. CDR3 length equals 15 residues. This CDR3 reads CASSYSPGGENGYTF. The CDR3 DNA reads as TGTGCCAGCAGTTACTCACCGGGGGGTGAGAATGGCTACACCTTC.

The rearrangement joins TRBV7-3 to TRBJ2-3, with D possibly matching TRBD2 (5 bases). With 0 bases removed from V and 3 bases from J, the gap between germline ends came to 7 bases. CDR3 length: 14 amino acids. In germline, CDR1 is SGHTA, CDR2 FQGTGA. CDR3: CASSLTGRTDTQYF. CDR3 DNA: TGTGCCAGCAGCTTAACAGGGAGAACAGATACGCAGTATTTT.

This clone appeared once. The rearrangement joins TRBV6-1 to TRBJ2-3; no clear D gene. CDR1 and CDR2 (germline): MNHNS, SASEGT. Trimming left V 0 bases short and J 2 bases short, with 12 bases between. CDR3 length equals 16 residues. The CDR3 coding sequence is TGTGCCAGCAGTGAAGCGCGCGGCAGCACCACAGATACGCAGTATTTT. Amino acids: CASSEARGSTTDTQYF.

The V call is TRBV5-1, the J call TRBJ1-4; the D gene is possibly TRBD1 (5 bases). CDR1 and CDR2 from the germline V gene are SGHRS and YFSETQ. Trimming removed 0 bases at V and 0 bases at J, with 9 bases between. The CDR3 covers 16 residues. For the CDR3, the DNA is TGCGCCAGCAGCTTGGGGGGGACTCCAACTAATGAAAAACTGTTTTTT. Amino acids: CASSLGGTPTNEKLFF.